This T cell receptor (beta chain) was captured by sequencing in a study of shared clonotypes between healthy human individuals. Germline V CDR1 and CDR2: MDHEN, SYDVKM. The CDR3 consists of 17 residues. V shed 5 bases and J 3 bases; nucleotides not matched to a gene: 12. Researchers ran the assay at a deep level. In replicate PCRs of sorted subsets, 150 to 200 ng DNA, approximately 28,000 T cell genomes, was used. Using immunoSEQ multiplex PCR, the repertoire was profiled, and TCRdb retains in-frame clones only, with some absent. This table has 1,400,000 or so clones, about 98.5% appearing once. This rearrangement joins TRBV28 to TRBJ2-1, with TRBD2 identical over 8 bases. This clonotype was sampled from a man aged 25 to 45 in good health. Sequencing used naive CD4+ T cells sorted from blood. Subset defined: CD45RA+ positively selected. Here the CDR3 reads CASSTTRLATHYNEQFF. In DNA form, the CDR3 reads TGTGCCAGCAGTACTACCCGACTAGCGACTCACTACAATGAGCAGTTCTTC.